The 8 T cell receptor beta chains in this list originate from one sample, sequenced in a study of T-cell reconstitution after alpha-beta-depleted transplantation in children. As it was prepared, the TCRbeta library received unique molecular identifiers. In TCRdb, the PCR reads were re-called with MiXCR into one record per CDR3 protein. The data hold about 110,000 distinct CDR3 sequences, with 5.5% to 7% observed a single time. This specimen was PBMCs, mostly from graft donor cells, taken 360 days after TCRalphabeta/CD19-depleted stem cell transplant. Receptors originate from a male patient between 2 and 10 years old who had a stem cell transplant for acute lymphoblastic leukemia, so the T cells may come from the graft donor.

There are many counts of this clonotype. The CDR3 sequence is CASRGTGGGEQFF. In nucleotides, the CDR3 is TGTGCCAGCAGGGGGACAGGGGGCGGTGAGCAGTTCTTC. The chain is built from TRBV12-3 or TRBV12-4 and TRBJ2-1; 12 bases fit TRBD1. With V trimmed by 6 bases and J by 9 bases, 3 bases remained unmatched. The CDR3 is made up of 13 amino acids.

This clonotype has ten or more counts. The chain is built from TRBV29-1 and TRBJ2-2; D tentatively reads TRBD1 or TRBD2 (5 bases each). Trimming pared 6 bases from V and 7 bases from J, leaving 15 bases between. The CDR3 length is 13 residues. The V gene's germline CDR1 is SQVTM and CDR2 ANQGSEA. DNA of the CDR3: TGCAGCGTGACCCGGGACCCTCGCGGGGAGCTGTTTTTT. Its protein product is CSVTRDPRGELFF.

This chain connects TRBV9 to TRBJ2-6, with D perhaps being TRBD1 or TRBD2 (5 bases each). CDR3 length: 18 residues. Germline-derived CDR1 and CDR2 are SGDLS and YYNGEE. V lost 0 bases and J lost 0, with 13 bases in between. Here the CDR3 DNA reads TGTGCCAGCAGCGTAGCGACCAGGGAGAGCTCTGGGGCCAACGTCCTGACTTTC. Protein sequence: CASSVATRESSGANVLTF.

Only one count was recorded for this clonotype. This chain uses TRBV6-4 with TRBJ2-7, with TRBD1 matching over 7 bases. The CDR3 has 19 residues. Losses at the gene ends were 5 bases for V and 0 bases for J; bases not matched to a gene: 19. In germline, CDR1 is MRHNA, CDR2 SNTAGT. The CDR3 spells CASSSDTGTVNYFSYEQYF. In nucleotides, the CDR3 is TGTGCCAGCAGTTCCGATACCGGGACAGTGAACTACTTCTCCTACGAGCAGTACTTC.

The genes are TRBV2 and TRBJ1-2; D uncertain. Germline lookup yields CDR1 SNHLY and CDR2 FYNNEI. CDR3 length: 13 residues. Trimming removed 7 bases from V and 4 bases from J, with 13 bases in between. The CDR3 coding sequence is TGTGCCAGCAAGGGCGGACCCCTCTATGGCTACACCTTC. Its protein is CASKGGPLYGYTF.

The chain is built from TRBV29-1 and TRBJ1-1; maybe TRBD1 (5 bases). The CDR3 is 11 amino acids. Germline-derived CDR1 and CDR2 are SQVTM and ANQGSEA. The V end was cut by 4 bases, the J end by 3 bases, with 6 bases between. The CDR3 DNA is TGCAGCGTTGGGGGGGACACTGAAGCTTTCTTT. Encoded protein: CSVGGDTEAFF.

At least ten counts were recorded for this clonotype. The chain employs TRBV7-9 and TRBJ2-1, with D possibly matching TRBD1 (5 bases). The CDR3 sequence is 11 residues long. V shed 4 bases and J shed 8 bases, with 6 bases lying between them. Germline lookup yields CDR1 SEHNR and CDR2 FQNEAQ (reference sequence). The CDR3 sequence: CASSWGYEQFF. CDR3 DNA: TGTGCCAGCAGCTGGGGCTATGAGCAGTTCTTC.

This clonotype was counted ten times or more. J is TRBJ2-2 and V is TRBV20-1, with TRBD2 as a possible D gene (6 bases). The germline V gene has CDR1 DFQATT and CDR2 SNEGSKA (reference sequence). This CDR3 has 13 amino acids. With 5 bases removed from V and 1 base from J, the gap between germline ends came to 8 bases. The CDR3 bases are TGCAGTGCTCATAGCGGGAACACCGGGGAGCTGTTTTTT. Its protein product is CSAHSGNTGELFF.